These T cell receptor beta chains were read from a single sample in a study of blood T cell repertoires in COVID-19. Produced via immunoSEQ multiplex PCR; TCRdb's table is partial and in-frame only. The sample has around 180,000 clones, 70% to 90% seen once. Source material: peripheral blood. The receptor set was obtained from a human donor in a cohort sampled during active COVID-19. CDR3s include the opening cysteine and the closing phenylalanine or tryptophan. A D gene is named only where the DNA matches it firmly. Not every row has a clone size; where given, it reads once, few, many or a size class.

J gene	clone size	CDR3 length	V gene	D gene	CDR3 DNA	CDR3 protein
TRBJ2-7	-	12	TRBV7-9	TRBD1	TGTGCCAGCAGCCAGGGGGCCTACGAGCAGTACTTC	CASSQGAYEQYF
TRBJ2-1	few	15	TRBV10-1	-	TGCGCCAGCAGCGATTCAAGGATTCTAGGCGATGAGCAGTTCTTC	CASSDSRILGDEQFF
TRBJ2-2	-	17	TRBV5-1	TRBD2	TGCGCCAGCAGTCCCTTCTTAGGGACTATAAACACCGGGGAGCTGTTTTTT	CASSPFLGTINTGELFF
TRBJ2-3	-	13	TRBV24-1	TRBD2	TGTGCCACCAGTGTGGCGGGAGCAGATACGCAGTATTTT	CATSVAGADTQYF
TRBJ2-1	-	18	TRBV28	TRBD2	TGTGCCAGCAGTGTGCCGGGACTAGCGAGCCGGGGGTACAATGAGCAGTTCTTC	CASSVPGLASRGYNEQFF
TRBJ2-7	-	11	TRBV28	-	TGTGCCAGCAGCCCAGGCTTCGAGCAGTACTTC	CASSPGFEQYF
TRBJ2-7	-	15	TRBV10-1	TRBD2	TGCGCCAGCAGCCCGGGACTAGCCGTGGCCTACGAGCAGTACTTC	CASSPGLAVAYEQYF
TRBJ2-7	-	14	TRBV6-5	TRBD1	TGTGCCAGCAGAACGGACAGGGCTACCTACGAGCAGTACTTC	CASRTDRATYEQYF
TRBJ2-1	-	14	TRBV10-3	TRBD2	TGTGCCATCCGATCCGGGCGGGAGTCCGATGAGCAGTTCTTC	CAIRSGRESDEQFF
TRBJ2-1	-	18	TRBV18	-	TGTGCCAGCTCACCACCGAGGCAGGGTGCGAGCTCCTACAATGAGCAGTTCTTC	CASSPPRQGASSYNEQFF
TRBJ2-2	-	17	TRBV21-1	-	TGTGCCAGCAGCAAAGCGTTCGGAAAGGGGCGGGATTTAAAGCTGTTTTTT	CASSKAFGKGRDLKLFF
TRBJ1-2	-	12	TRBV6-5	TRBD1	TGTGCCAGCAGGGGACAGAGCTATGGCTACACCTTC	CASRGQSYGYTF
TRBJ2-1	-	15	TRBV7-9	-	TGTGCCAGCAGCTTAGTGACTACCTACTACAATGAGCAGTTCTTC	CASSLVTTYYNEQFF
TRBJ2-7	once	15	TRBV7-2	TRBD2	TGTGCCAGCAGCTTAAATAGCGGGAGCTCCTACGAGCAGTACTTC	CASSLNSGSSYEQYF
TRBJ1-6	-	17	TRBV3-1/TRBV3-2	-	TGTGCCAGCAGCCAAGAGGAACTTTGGGCCGATTATTCACCCCTCCACTTT	CASSQEELWADYSPLHF
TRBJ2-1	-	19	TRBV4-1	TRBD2	TGCGCCAGCAGCCCTGGGACTAGCGGGGGGTCAAGCTCCTACAATGAGCAGTTCTTC	CASSPGTSGGSSSYNEQFF
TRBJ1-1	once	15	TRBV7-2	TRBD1	TGTGCCAGCCGTTGGACAGGGCCACAGAAAACTGAAGCTTTCTTT	CASRWTGPQKTEAFF
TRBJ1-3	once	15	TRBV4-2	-	TGTGCCAGCAGCCAAGTAGACACCTCTGGAAACACCATATATTTT	CASSQVDTSGNTIYF
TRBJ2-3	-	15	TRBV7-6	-	TGTGCCAGCAGCCCCCGGGACACCGGTCGAGATACGCAGTATTTT	CASSPRDTGRDTQYF
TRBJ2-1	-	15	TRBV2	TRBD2	TGTGCCAGCAGAACTCCGGGACTAGCGGGGTATGAGCAGTTCTTC	CASRTPGLAGYEQFF
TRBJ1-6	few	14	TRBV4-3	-	TGCGCCAGCAGCCAAAGTCGGGGGAATTCACCCCTCCACTTT	CASSQSRGNSPLHF
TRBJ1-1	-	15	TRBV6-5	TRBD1	TGTGCCAGCAGTTACTCTGTGACAGGGGACACTGAAGCTTTCTTT	CASSYSVTGDTEAFF
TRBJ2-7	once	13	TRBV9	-	TGTGCCAGCAGCGTAGATTCAGGGGCCCAGCAGTACTTC	CASSVDSGAQQYF
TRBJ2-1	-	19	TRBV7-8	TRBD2	TGTGCCAGCAGCTTTTCGACTAGCGGGGGAGGCAGGTCCTACAATGAGCAGTTCTTC	CASSFSTSGGGRSYNEQFF
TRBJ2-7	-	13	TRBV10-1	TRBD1	TGCGCCAGCAGTGACGGGACAGTCTACGAGCAGTACTTC	CASSDGTVYEQYF
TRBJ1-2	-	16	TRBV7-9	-	TGTGCCAGCAGCTTAAGCAGGGGCCGATCCCACTATGGCTACACCTTC	CASSLSRGRSHYGYTF
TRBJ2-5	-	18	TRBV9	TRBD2	TGTGCCAGCAGCGGGAGACTAGCGGGGGGGGAGGAGGCAGAGACCCAGTACTTC	CASSGRLAGGEEAETQYF
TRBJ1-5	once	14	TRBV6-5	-	TGTGCCAGCAGTCCCAGGTGGGGCAATCAGCCCCAGCATTTT	CASSPRWGNQPQHF
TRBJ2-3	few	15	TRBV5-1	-	TGCGCCAGCAGCTTGTTTCCGGGGGAGGCAGATACGCAGTATTTT	CASSLFPGEADTQYF
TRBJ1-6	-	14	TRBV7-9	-	TGTGCCAGCAGCCTATCTAGAACCGAATCACCCCTCCACTTT	CASSLSRTESPLHF
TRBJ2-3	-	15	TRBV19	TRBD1	TGTGCCGCCCGTGCAGGGACAGGGGATAAAGATACGCAGTATTTT	CAARAGTGDKDTQYF
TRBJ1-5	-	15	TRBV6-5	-	TGTGCCAGCAGTTACTCGGCAGTCAGCAATCAGCCCCAGCATTTT	CASSYSAVSNQPQHF
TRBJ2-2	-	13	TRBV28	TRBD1	TGTGCCAGCACCGGGACAGCTACCGGGGAGCTGTTTTTT	CASTGTATGELFF
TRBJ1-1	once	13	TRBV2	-	TGTGCCAGCAGTGAAGTTGGGCCCACTGAAGCTTTCTTT	CASSEVGPTEAFF
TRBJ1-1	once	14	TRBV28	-	TGTGCCAGCAGTCCCTCACAGGGGAACACTGAAGCTTTCTTT	CASSPSQGNTEAFF
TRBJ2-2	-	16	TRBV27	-	TGTGCCAGCAGTTTATCTAGCCCTCCGAACACCGGGGAGCTGTTTTTT	CASSLSSPPNTGELFF
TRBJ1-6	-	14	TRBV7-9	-	TGTGCCAGCAGCTTAAGGGGCTTCGGTTCACCCCTCCACTTT	CASSLRGFGSPLHF
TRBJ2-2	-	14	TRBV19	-	TGTGCCAGTAGTTCCAGGGTAGGGGCCGGGGAGCTGTTTTTT	CASSSRVGAGELFF
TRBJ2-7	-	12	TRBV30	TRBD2	TGTGCCTGGAGTGTTAGCGGGGGCGAGCAGTACTTC	CAWSVSGGEQYF
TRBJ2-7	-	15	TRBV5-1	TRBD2	TGCGCCAGCAGCTTGGGACTAGCGGGTTCCTACGAGCAGTACTTC	CASSLGLAGSYEQYF
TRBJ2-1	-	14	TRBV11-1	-	TGTGCCAGCAGCTTTGGAGGGCCCTACAATGAGCAGTTCTTC	CASSFGGPYNEQFF
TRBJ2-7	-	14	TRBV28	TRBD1	TGTGCCAGCAGTTTAAAGGGGGCCTCCTACGAGCAGTACTTC	CASSLKGASYEQYF
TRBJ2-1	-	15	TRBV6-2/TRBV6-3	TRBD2	TGTGCCAGCAGTTTTATGCTAGCGGGAGTCGATGAGCAGTTCTTC	CASSFMLAGVDEQFF
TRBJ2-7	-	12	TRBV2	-	TGTGCCAGCAGTGAGACTTCCTACGAGCAGTACTTC	CASSETSYEQYF
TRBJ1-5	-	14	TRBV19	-	TGTGCCAGTAGTATCACAGGAGACGGACAGCCCCAGCATTTT	CASSITGDGQPQHF
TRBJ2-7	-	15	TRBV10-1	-	TGCGCCAGCAGTGAGATAGCTGGTTTTGGTTACGAGCAGTACTTC	CASSEIAGFGYEQYF
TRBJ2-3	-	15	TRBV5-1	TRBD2	TGCGCCAGCAGCTTACCAGCGGGAGGGCGAGATACGCAGTATTTT	CASSLPAGGRDTQYF
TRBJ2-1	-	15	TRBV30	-	TGTGCCTGGAGTTCTGGAGTGGCGGGAAGGGTTGAGCAGTTCTTC	CAWSSGVAGRVEQFF
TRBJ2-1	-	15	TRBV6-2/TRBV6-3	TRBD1	TGTGCCAGCAGTTACGAGGGGGCTTCCTACAATGAGCAGTTCTTC	CASSYEGASYNEQFF
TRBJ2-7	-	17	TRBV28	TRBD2	TGTGCCAGCAGTCCGCCGAGGCTAGCGGGACCCTCCTACGAGCAGTACTTC	CASSPPRLAGPSYEQYF
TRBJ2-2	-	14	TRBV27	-	TGTGCCAGCAGTTTATGGGGCAGGCGCGGGGAGCTGTTTTTT	CASSLWGRRGELFF
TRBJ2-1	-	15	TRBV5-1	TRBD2	TGCGCCAGTACATCTTTAGCGGGAATTGACAATGAGCAGTTCTTC	CASTSLAGIDNEQFF
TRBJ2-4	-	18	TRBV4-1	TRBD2	TGCGCCAGCAGCCGGCTAGCGGGAGAAGGGAGAGCCAAAAACATTCAGTACTTC	CASSRLAGEGRAKNIQYF
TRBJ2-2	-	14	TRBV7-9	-	TGTGCCAGCAGCTTAGGCAAAGGGGCCGGGGAGCTGTTTTTT	CASSLGKGAGELFF
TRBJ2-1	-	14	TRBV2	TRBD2	TGTGCCAGCATTTGGACTAGCGGGAGGAATGAGCAGTTCTTC	CASIWTSGRNEQFF
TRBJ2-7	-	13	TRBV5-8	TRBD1	TGTGCCGGAGAAGCATCAGGGGGCGACGAGCAGTACTTC	CAGEASGGDEQYF
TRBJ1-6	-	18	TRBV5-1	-	TGCGCCAGCAGCTTGGGAGGCTTGGGGGCGATTCAACTGAGGTCCCTCCACTTT	CASSLGGLGAIQLRSLHF